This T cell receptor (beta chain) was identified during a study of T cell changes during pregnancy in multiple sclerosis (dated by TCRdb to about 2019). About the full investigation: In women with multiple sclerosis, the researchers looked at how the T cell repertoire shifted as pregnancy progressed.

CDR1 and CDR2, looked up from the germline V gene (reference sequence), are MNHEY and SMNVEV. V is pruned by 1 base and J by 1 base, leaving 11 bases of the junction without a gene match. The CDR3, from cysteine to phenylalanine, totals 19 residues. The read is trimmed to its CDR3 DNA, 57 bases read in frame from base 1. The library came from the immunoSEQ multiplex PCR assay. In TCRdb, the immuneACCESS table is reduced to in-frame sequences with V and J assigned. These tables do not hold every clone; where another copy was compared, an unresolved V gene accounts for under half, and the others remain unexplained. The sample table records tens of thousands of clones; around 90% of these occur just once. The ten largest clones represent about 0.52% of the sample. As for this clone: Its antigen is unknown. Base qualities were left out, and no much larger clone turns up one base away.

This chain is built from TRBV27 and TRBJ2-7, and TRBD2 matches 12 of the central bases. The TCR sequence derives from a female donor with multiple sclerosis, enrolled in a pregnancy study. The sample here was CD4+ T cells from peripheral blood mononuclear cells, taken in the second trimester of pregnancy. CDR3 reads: CASSLLPPSLAGGSYEQYF. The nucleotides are TGTGCCAGCAGTTTATTACCCCCGTCACTAGCGGGAGGTTCCTACGAGCAGTACTTC.